In its sample, the clone carrying this T cell receptor (beta chain) was seen a few times. The data stem from a study of regulatory T cells in long-lasting Graves disease. Germline CDR1 is MNHNS and CDR2 is SASEGT. This CDR3 contains 14 residues. The V gene end was trimmed by 8 bases and the J gene end by 5 bases; junction bases not matched to a gene: 9. Specified time point: newly diagnosed GD, antithyroid drugs for less than 3 months. The authors made the TCR library using RNA they extracted from PBMCs. The authors built TCR beta libraries using iRepertoire HTBI primers and Arm-PCR of CDR3 regions. TCRdb re-called the multiplex PCR reads through MiXCR, storing one row per CDR3 protein. The sample has 420,000 or so distinct CDR3 sequences, about 17% seen once. These sequences were also reported in another study, on T cells in Graves' hyperthyroidism and ophthalmopathy. That paper states: Exclusion of patients followed from uncontrolled infection, other autoimmune disease, pregnancy or lactation. Clonotypes that were expanded in thyroid above 0.001 mostly appeared in blood too.

The sequence came from a young woman with Graves disease. The chain uses TRBV6-1 and TRBJ2-7, with 10 nucleotides matching TRBD2. Source: peripheral blood mononuclear cells (PBMCs), taken at new diagnosis, from a patient treated with antithyroid drugs. The CDR3 region has the DNA TGTGCCAGCCTGAGCGGGAGGGCCTTCCACGAGCAGTACTTC. It yields the protein CASLSGRAFHEQYF.